The entry below describes one T cell receptor (beta chain). Its target antigen remains unknown. No base qualities exist here, and no much larger clone lies one base off it. For CDR1 and CDR2, the germline V gene lists MNHNS and SASEGT. From the cysteine through the phenylalanine, the CDR3 covers 13 amino acids. Only CDR3 DNA remains: 39 bases, in frame from the first base. V trim: 6 bases; J trim: 9 bases; unmatched bases: 6. The data belong to a study of T cell repertoires in cytomegalovirus infection (dated by TCRdb to the late 2010s). Looking at the study overall: The HLA type of each donor mattered for the analysis, because public TCR beta signatures pointed to carriage of CMV infection along with the matching HLA type.

TCRdb shows the sequencer as Illumina HiSeq 1500. In TCRdb, the public reads were trimmed at Q25 with fastp and aligned with MiXCR, with productive beta chains retained. Records with the same CDR3 protein are collapsed into one entry carrying the most frequent genes and DNA. The sample table holds 630,000 or so distinct CDR3 sequences, of which 20% to 30% were seen once. Approximately 8.2% of the sample is taken by the ten largest. Overall study outcomes, separate from this receptor: Carriers of CMV infection plus the relevant HLA type were discriminated by the cumulative frequency of public TCR beta family members in the study cohort and in an independent roughly 340-donor cohort. In the ex vivo response, HLA-C-restricted CMV-specific TCR beta clonotypes were dominant, and in two of eight donors the single most frequent clonotype came from this HLA-C-restricted group.

Sample: CD8+ T cells from PBMCs. The rearranged chain carries TRBV6-1 and TRBJ1-5, with 9 bases in between that match TRBD1. The receptor's source is a human donor in good health (CMV status not recorded). Some clones in this sample may be carry-over from other donors' samples. This receptor carries the CDR3 CASREGQGVPQHF. The DNA is TGTGCCAGCAGAGAGGGACAGGGAGTGCCCCAGCATTTT.